This TCR beta chain was sequenced during a study of glioma-infiltrating T cells (TCRdb year 2016). Describing the broader study: Sequencing of TCR alpha- and beta-chain repertoires was performed on glioma tissue, on non-neoplastic brain tissue, and on matched peripheral blood mononuclear cells. Three low-grade glioma patients, seven to nine primary glioblastoma patients, and three non-glioma patients who contributed non-neoplastic brain tissue made up the paired cohort. To gauge divergence between tissue and blood T-cell populations, every tissue-infiltrating repertoire was compared against the peripheral blood repertoire from the same patient. What the work shows at the level of the full study, not this receptor alone: VJ-independent divergence between tissue and blood was below expectation in non-neoplastic patients but above expectation in all gliomas, especially low-grade gliomas. Small numbers underpinned the group comparisons: about eight glioblastoma patients, three low-grade glioma patients and three non-neoplastic patients. Very few CDR3 sequences were found to be shared between tissue and blood, and this scarcity was attributed to high CDR3 diversity and limited sampling.

This clonotype was counted ten times or more. Its cognate antigen has yet to be identified. The sample holds no much larger clone one base away, and base qualities are not on file. The iRepertoire nested amplicon-rescue multiplex PCR (arm-PCR) platform was used to amplify TCR alpha and beta CDR3 regions from RNA. For one-step reverse transcription and amplification, about 95-400 ng of tissue mRNA or PBMC total RNA was used as input. Following bead purification, Illumina adapters were added by a secondary multiplex PCR, and libraries between 200 and 400 bp were gel-purified. Libraries carried internal 6-nucleotide barcodes used for demultiplexing. Sequencing of libraries was performed on an Illumina MiSeq with 2x220 or 2x250 nucleotide paired-end reads. The study's processing was this. Paired reads were merged with FLASH 1.2.11 and aligned to the GRCh37 human genome with BWA-MEM before extracting TRA and TRB reads. An IMGT-derived reference of cassette sequences and CDR3 motifs, with pseudogenes included, was used for V and J assignment. Three-frame translation of reads was performed, and productive CDR3s were defined as those with a C...FGXG motif and no stop codons. Clonotypes were defined as unique combinations of V-J cassette pair and CDR3 amino acid sequence. Reads were filtered by Hamming distance, thresholded by each sample's sequence error rate in mapped regions. The public sequencing data were trimmed at Q25 with fastp and processed into clonotypes with MiXCR by TCRdb, which kept only in-frame beta chains. Rows matching on CDR3 protein sequence are summarized as one entry with the most common DNA and genes. It is TCRdb's table, rather than the study itself, that gives the V and J calls and clone size. This sample lists about 93,000 distinct CDR3 sequences; roughly 40% were detected once. About two fifths of the sample comes from the top ten.

The trim is 6 bases for V and 5 bases for J, with a gap of 8 bases between the germline ends. The germline V gene (reference sequence) supplies CDR1 SGHAT and CDR2 FQDESV. From its cysteine to its phenylalanine, the CDR3 spans 12 amino acids. This entry keeps only the CDR3 DNA: 36 bases, framed from base 1. This chain joins TRBV11-1 to TRBJ2-1; the D gene is unclear. The TCR comes from a human donor with low-grade glioma or glioblastoma, undergoing nonglioma brain surgery, or in good health (not recorded which). The sequenced sample was glioma tissue, nonneoplastic brain tissue, or PBMCs (not recorded which). In nucleotide form, the sequence is TGTGCCAGCAGATTAAGAAACAATGAGCAGTTCTTC. Its translation is CASRLRNNEQFF.